The 2 T cell receptor beta chains listed next were all sequenced from one sample in a study of Tregs in tolerant kidney transplant recipients. Data came from immunoSEQ multiplex PCR; TCRdb stores just in-frame clones and leaves some out. The profile shows some 240,000 clones, 84% of them singletons. The sequencing sample was made of CD4+ T cells from blood. All receptors come from a human donor in good health.

This chain connects TRBV5-1 to TRBJ1-6; TRBD1 might be the D (6 bases). CDR1 is SGHRS, CDR2 YFSETQ, per germline. V lost 4 bases, J lost 8 bases, and 13 bases lay in between. The CDR3 contains 14 residues. CDR3: CASSREGGDSPLHF. Here the CDR3 DNA reads TGCGCCAGCAGCCGGGAGGGGGGCGATTCACCCCTCCACTTT.

Comment on this clone: At one end, the junction sequence differs from germline, possibly due to a read error. V usage is TRBV6-1 and J usage is TRBJ2-3; D remains ambiguous. Germline-derived CDR1 and CDR2 are MNHNS and SASEGT. CDR3 length: 12 residues. Here the CDR3 reads CASPASSDTQCF. The CDR3 DNA reads TGTGCCAGCCCAGCCTCCTCCGATACGCAGTGTTTT.